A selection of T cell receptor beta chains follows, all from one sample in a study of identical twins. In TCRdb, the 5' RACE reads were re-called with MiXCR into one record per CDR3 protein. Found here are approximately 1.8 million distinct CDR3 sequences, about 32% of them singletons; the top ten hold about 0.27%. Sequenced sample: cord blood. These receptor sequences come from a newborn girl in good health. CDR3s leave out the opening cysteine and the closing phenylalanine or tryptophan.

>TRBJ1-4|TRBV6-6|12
ASSYSPGREKLF
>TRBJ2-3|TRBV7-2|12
ASSFERRPDTQY
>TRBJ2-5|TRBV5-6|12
ASSWSGFQETQY
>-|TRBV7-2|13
ASSLGTSRYNEQY
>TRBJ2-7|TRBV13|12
ASSPRGLSYEQY
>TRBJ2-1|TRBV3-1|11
ASSQVAGGEQF
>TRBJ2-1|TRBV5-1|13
ASFLAGSSYNEQF
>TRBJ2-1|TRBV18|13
ASSLRLVPHNEQF
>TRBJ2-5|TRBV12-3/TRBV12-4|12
ASSMGAGYETQY
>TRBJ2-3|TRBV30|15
AWSPRPYSGGKDTQY
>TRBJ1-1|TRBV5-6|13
ASSSPRASKVEAF
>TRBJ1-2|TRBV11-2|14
ASSPDLRLMNYGYT
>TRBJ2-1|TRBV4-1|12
ASSHQSGYNEQF
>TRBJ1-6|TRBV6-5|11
ASSYTANSPLH
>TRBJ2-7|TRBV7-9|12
ASSLRADGYEQY
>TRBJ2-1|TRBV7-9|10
ASSLAAVEQF
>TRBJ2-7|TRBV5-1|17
ASSLRTSGRLRSSYEQY
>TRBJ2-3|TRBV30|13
AWSVRLAGTDTQY
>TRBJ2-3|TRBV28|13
ASSVQRARTDTQY
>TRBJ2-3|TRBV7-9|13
ASSLGVVGPDTQY
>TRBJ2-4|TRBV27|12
VSSLLVAKNIQY
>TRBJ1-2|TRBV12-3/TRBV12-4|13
ASSFLRRGEYGYT
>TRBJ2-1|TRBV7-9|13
ASSLDTSRSNEQF
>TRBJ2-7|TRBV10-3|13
AISELGGPSYEQY
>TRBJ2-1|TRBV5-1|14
ASSLTGQGTYNEQF
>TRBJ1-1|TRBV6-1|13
ASRSGQGQNTEAF
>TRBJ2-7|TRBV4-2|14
ASSRNAALGYNEQY
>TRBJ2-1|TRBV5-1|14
ASSLGVWEEYNEQF
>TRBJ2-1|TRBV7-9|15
ASSFSQRFKSYNEQF
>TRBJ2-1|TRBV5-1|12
ASSFSVNYNEQF
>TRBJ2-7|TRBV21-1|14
ASSTTSGQNPYEQY
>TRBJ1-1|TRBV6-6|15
ASSYPDRMAGGPEAF
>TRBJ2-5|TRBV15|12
ATAPGGAMETQY
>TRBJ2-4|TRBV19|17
ASSIPGLAGGRAKNIQY
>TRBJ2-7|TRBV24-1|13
ATSDTSGASYEQY
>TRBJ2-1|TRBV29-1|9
SVEDLGDQF
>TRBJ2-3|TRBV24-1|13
ATSEAGTRTDTQY
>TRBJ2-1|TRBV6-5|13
ASSYSKTSPNEQF
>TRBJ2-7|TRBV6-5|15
ASSYSGTSADSYEQY
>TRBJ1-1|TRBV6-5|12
ASSYGRENTEAF
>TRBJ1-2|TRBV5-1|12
ASSLTGEAYGYT
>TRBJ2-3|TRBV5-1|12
ASSSRLASDTQY
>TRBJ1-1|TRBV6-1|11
ASMGGRNTEAF
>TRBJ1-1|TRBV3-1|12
ASSSRDRGSEAF
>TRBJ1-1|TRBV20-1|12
SAARQVMNTEAF
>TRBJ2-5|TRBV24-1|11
ATSRDNQETQY
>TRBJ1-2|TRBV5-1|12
ASSPTGTLYGYT
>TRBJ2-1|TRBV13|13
ASNLDRRNYNEQF
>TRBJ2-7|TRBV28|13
ASTPSAMYSYEQY
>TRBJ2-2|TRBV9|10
ASRAQPGELF